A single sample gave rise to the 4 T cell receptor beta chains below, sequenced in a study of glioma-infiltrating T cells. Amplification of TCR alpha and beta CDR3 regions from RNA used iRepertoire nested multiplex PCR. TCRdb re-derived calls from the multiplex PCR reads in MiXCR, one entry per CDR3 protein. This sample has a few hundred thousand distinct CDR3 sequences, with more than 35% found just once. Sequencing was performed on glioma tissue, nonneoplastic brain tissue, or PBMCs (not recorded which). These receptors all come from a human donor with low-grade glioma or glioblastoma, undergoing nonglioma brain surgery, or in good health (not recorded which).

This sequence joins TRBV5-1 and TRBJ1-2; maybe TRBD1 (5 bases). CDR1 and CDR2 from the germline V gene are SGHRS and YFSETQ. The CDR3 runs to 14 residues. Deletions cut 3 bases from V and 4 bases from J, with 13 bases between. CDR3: CASSSQGDGYGYTF. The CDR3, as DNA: TGCGCCAGCAGCTCCCAGGGTGATGGCTATGGCTACACCTTC.

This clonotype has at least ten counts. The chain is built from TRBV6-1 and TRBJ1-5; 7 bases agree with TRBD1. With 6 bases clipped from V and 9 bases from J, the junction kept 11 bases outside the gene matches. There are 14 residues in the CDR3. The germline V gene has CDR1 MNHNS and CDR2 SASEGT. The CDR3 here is CASSHRGLSSPQHF. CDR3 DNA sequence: TGTGCCAGCAGCCACAGGGGACTATCATCGCCCCAGCATTTT.

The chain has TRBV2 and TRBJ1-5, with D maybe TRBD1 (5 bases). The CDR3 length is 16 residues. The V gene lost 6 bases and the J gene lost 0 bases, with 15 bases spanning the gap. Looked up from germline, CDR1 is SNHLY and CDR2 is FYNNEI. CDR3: CASSKERGSSNQPQHF. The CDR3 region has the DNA TGTGCCAGCAGCAAGGAGAGGGGCAGTAGCAATCAGCCCCAGCATTTT.

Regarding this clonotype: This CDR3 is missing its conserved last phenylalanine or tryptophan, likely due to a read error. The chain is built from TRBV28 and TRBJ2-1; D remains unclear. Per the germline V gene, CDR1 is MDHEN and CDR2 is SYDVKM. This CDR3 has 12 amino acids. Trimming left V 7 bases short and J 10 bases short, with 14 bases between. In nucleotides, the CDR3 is TGTGCCAGCACTTCCTCGCTCGGAGAGCAGTTCCTC. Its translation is CASTSSLGEQFL.